The clone carrying this TCR beta chain was picked up a small number of times. Its specificity is unknown. The data belong to a study of response to subunit inactivated influenza vaccine. The CDR3 spans 13 residues. The V end was cut by 1 base, the J end by 3 bases, with 7 bases between. From germline, CDR1 is DFQATT and CDR2 SNEGSKA (reference sequence). Study results and limitations: The authors offered the suggestion that each seasonal influenza vaccination recruits few new T cells.

TCRdb re-analysed the RT-PCR reads in MiXCR, keeping a single row per CDR3 protein. The repertoire holds 450,000 to 550,000 distinct CDR3 sequences, with 25% as singletons. This receptor was identified in a man aged 45-65 years who received an inactivated influenza vaccine. The gene calls are TRBV20-1 and TRBJ2-1; D is ambiguous. Sequencing used CD4+ T cells sorted from PBMCs, obtained 5 days after vaccination. The CDR3 DNA reads as TGCAGTGCTAGAGGTAACTACTACAATGAGCAGTTCTTC. Translating gives CSARGNYYNEQFF.